Listed below are T cell receptor beta chains from one sample, sequenced in a study of shared clonotypes between healthy human individuals. TCRdb's table, derived via immunoSEQ multiplex PCR, lists solely in-frame clones and lacks some. The data show about 490,000 clones, with around 79% seen just once and roughly 12% held by the top ten. Sequencing used PBMCs. These receptor sequences come from a woman aged 40 to 50 in good health. Some clones in this sample may be carry-over from other donors' samples. The CDR3 runs from the conserved cysteine through the conserved F or W. Each record gives: D gene, clone size, J gene, V gene, CDR3 protein, CDR3 DNA. The D gene is left open where the match is weak. Part of the rows lack a size; the others show once, few, many or a class for expanded clones.

- | - | TRBJ2-2 | TRBV5-1 | CASAGWTMNTGELFF | TGCGCCAGCGCTGGGTGGACCATGAACACCGGGGAGCTGTTTTTT
TRBD1 | - | TRBJ2-2 | TRBV6-5 | CASSYSDRGKGLFF | TGTGCCAGCAGTTACTCCGACAGGGGAAAAGGGCTGTTTTTT
TRBD1 | - | TRBJ2-3 | TRBV7-9 | CASSGTALTSTDTQYF | TGTGCCAGCAGCGGGACAGCGCTGACTAGCACAGATACGCAGTATTTT
- | - | TRBJ2-7 | TRBV29-1 | CSALDTTTYEQYF | TGCAGCGCCCTTGATACGACGACCTACGAGCAGTACTTC
TRBD2 | - | TRBJ2-1 | TRBV10-2 | CASSGTSLKYEQFF | TGCGCCAGCAGCGGGACTAGCCTGAAATATGAGCAGTTCTTC
TRBD1 | - | TRBJ1-2 | TRBV2 | CASRPGTVDGYTF | TGTGCCAGCAGACCCGGGACAGTAGATGGCTACACCTTC
TRBD1 | - | TRBJ1-1 | TRBV10-3 | CAISEYGGQGSGTEAFF | TGTGCCATCAGTGAGTACGGGGGACAGGGGAGCGGCACTGAAGCTTTCTTT
- | - | TRBJ1-4 | TRBV30 | CAWSYSSILNHPIFF | TGTGCCTGGAGTTACTCTAGTATCCTGAACCATCCCATTTTTTTT
TRBD2 | once | TRBJ2-1 | TRBV7-2 | CASSLGSSGHYNEQFF | TGTGCCAGCAGCTTAGGGTCTAGCGGGCATTACAATGAGCAGTTCTTC
- | - | TRBJ2-2 | TRBV10-3 | CAIKVGRETGGLFF | TGTGCCATCAAGGTTGGGCGAGAGACCGGGGGGCTGTTTTTT
- | - | TRBJ1-4 | TRBV6-1 | CASSEGILATNEKLFF | TGTGCCAGCAGTGAAGGGATACTCGCAACTAATGAAAAACTGTTTTTT
- | - | TRBJ2-5 | TRBV5-1 | CASSLRTPEETQYF | TGCGCCAGCAGCTTAAGGACCCCGGAGGAGACCCAGTACTTC
- | - | TRBJ2-1 | TRBV27 | CASYPRDNNEQFF | TGTGCCAGCTACCCACGGGACAACAATGAGCAGTTCTTC
- | once | TRBJ2-3 | TRBV19 | CASRRTEVLTDTQYF | TGTGCCAGTAGAAGGACAGAAGTACTCACAGATACGCAGTATTTT
TRBD1 | - | TRBJ2-1 | TRBV5-1 | CASSSPGQHNEQFF | TGCGCCAGCAGCTCCCCGGGACAGCACAATGAGCAGTTCTTC
- | once | TRBJ1-2 | TRBV14 | CASSQDLRGSSYTF | TGTGCCAGCAGCCAAGATCTACGGGGTAGTAGCTACACCTTC
TRBD2 | - | TRBJ2-7 | TRBV11-2 | CASRGDYSYEQYF | TGTGCCAGCAGGGGGGACTACTCCTACGAGCAGTACTTC
- | - | TRBJ2-1 | TRBV7-3 | CASSLLPGLGEQFF | TGTGCCAGCAGCCTCCTCCCGGGGCTCGGGGAGCAGTTCTTC
TRBD2 | few | TRBJ2-3 | TRBV29-1 | CSQTQGLAADETANTQYF | TGCAGCCAAACCCAGGGACTAGCGGCAGACGAGACCGCAAATACGCAGTATTTT
- | - | TRBJ2-2 | TRBV5-1 | CASSFRGTGELFF | TGCGCCAGCAGCTTTAGGGGCACCGGGGAGCTGTTTTTT
TRBD2 | - | TRBJ2-1 | TRBV28 | CASSFLAGPQKQFF | TGTGCCAGCAGTTTCCTAGCGGGCCCGCAGAAGCAGTTCTTC
TRBD2 | - | TRBJ2-7 | TRBV5-4 | CASSQGGRARIYEQYF | TGTGCCAGCTCCCAGGGAGGGAGGGCTAGGATTTACGAGCAGTACTTC
TRBD2 | - | TRBJ2-7 | TRBV5-1 | CASSYGATSGVSYEQYF | TGCGCCAGCAGCTACGGGGCGACTAGCGGAGTATCCTACGAGCAGTACTTC
TRBD1 | - | TRBJ2-2 | TRBV19 | CASSQGAKTGELFF | TGTGCCAGTAGTCAGGGGGCAAAAACCGGGGAGCTGTTTTTT
- | - | TRBJ2-2 | TRBV27 | CASISRTADGELFF | TGTGCCAGCATTTCCAGGACAGCGGACGGGGAGCTGTTTTTT
- | once | TRBJ2-7 | TRBV5-1 | CASSLVEEQYF | TGCGCCAGCAGCTTGGTGGAGGAGCAGTACTTC
TRBD2 | once | TRBJ2-5 | TRBV5-1 | CASSLVQAGVGETQHF | TGCGCCAGCAGCTTGGTGCAAGCGGGAGTGGGGGAGACCCAGCACTTC
- | few | TRBJ2-3 | TRBV7-9 | CASSLVSSTHTQYF | TGTGCCAGCAGCTTAGTTTCTTCTACGCATACGCAGTATTTT
TRBD1 | - | TRBJ2-7 | TRBV7-2 | CASSLATGQGYEQYF | TGTGCCAGCAGCTTAGCGACCGGACAGGGTTACGAGCAGTACTTC
- | - | TRBJ2-1 | TRBV19 | CASSINPDNEQFF | TGTGCCAGTAGTATAAACCCCGACAATGAGCAGTTCTTC
TRBD2 | - | TRBJ2-5 | TRBV7-6 | CASSPGAAGAETQYF | TGTGCCAGCAGCCCCGGTGCGGCGGGAGCGGAGACCCAGTACTTC
- | - | TRBJ2-3 | TRBV2 | CASSEETTDTQYF | TGTGCCAGCAGTGAGGAGACCACAGATACGCAGTATTTT
TRBD2 | - | TRBJ2-2 | TRBV30 | CAWAGGPAGTGELFF | TGTGCCTGGGCGGGGGGGCCAGCGGGAACCGGGGAGCTGTTTTTT
TRBD1 | - | TRBJ1-4 | TRBV27 | CASSLSVGQDEKLFF | TGTGCCAGCAGTTTATCGGTGGGACAGGATGAAAAACTGTTTTTT
- | - | TRBJ2-2 | TRBV15 | CATSRQIPGELFF | TGTGCCACCAGCAGACAAATCCCCGGGGAGCTGTTTTTT
- | - | TRBJ1-2 | TRBV20-1 | CSAGSYYGYTF | TGCAGTGCTGGCAGCTACTATGGCTACACCTTC
- | - | TRBJ2-7 | TRBV30 | CAWSSPFYEQYF | TGTGCCTGGAGTTCCCCCTTCTACGAGCAGTACTTC
TRBD1 | - | TRBJ2-7 | TRBV29-1 | CSALEGQGAEQYF | TGCAGCGCCCTCGAAGGACAGGGCGCCGAGCAGTACTTC
- | - | TRBJ1-3 | TRBV18 | CASSPGFSGNTIYF | TGTGCCAGCTCACCAGGGTTCTCTGGAAACACCATATATTTT
- | - | TRBJ2-3 | TRBV5-6 | CASSLVPTGVSDTQYF | TGTGCCAGCAGCTTGGTTCCAACGGGAGTCTCAGATACGCAGTATTTT
TRBD2 | - | TRBJ2-7 | TRBV2 | CASRKSGVLDYEQYF | TGTGCCAGCAGAAAAAGCGGGGTCTTGGACTACGAGCAGTACTTC
- | - | TRBJ1-1 | TRBV6-1 | CASTESGHRVGAFF | TGTGCCAGCACAGAGTCGGGACACCGAGTTGGAGCTTTCTTT
TRBD2 | - | TRBJ2-4 | TRBV4-1 | CASSPGLAGGDGKNIQYF | TGCGCCAGCAGCCCTGGACTAGCGGGAGGGGATGGCAAAAACATTCAGTACTTC
- | - | TRBJ2-7 | TRBV11-1 | CASSDRDAGPYEQYF | TGTGCCAGCAGCGACCGGGACGCAGGTCCCTACGAGCAGTACTTC
- | - | TRBJ2-2 | TRBV21-1 | CASRFRGGERETDTGELFF | TGTGCCAGCAGATTCAGGGGAGGTGAGCGGGAGACAGACACCGGGGAGCTGTTTTTT
- | few | TRBJ1-1 | TRBV29-1 | CSVGLAVSSTEAFF | TGCAGCGTTGGGTTAGCGGTTTCTAGCACTGAAGCTTTCTTT
- | many | TRBJ2-3 | TRBV30 | CAWISGERPSVTQYF | TGTGCCTGGATATCCGGGGAAAGGCCCAGCGTTACGCAGTATTTT
- | - | TRBJ1-2 | TRBV7-9 | CASSQNYGYTF | TGTGCCAGCAGTCAGAATTATGGCTACACCTTC
- | - | TRBJ2-1 | TRBV28 | CASSLGRSNEQFF | TGTGCCAGCAGTTTGGGCAGATCCAATGAGCAGTTCTTC
TRBD2 | - | TRBJ2-7 | TRBV5-8 | CASRPRVAGGYEQYF | TGTGCCAGCAGACCGCGCGTGGCGGGAGGATACGAGCAGTACTTC
- | - | TRBJ1-1 | TRBV15 | CATSSLGTKAFF | TGTGCCACCAGCAGTCTCGGGACAAAAGCTTTCTTT
TRBD2 | - | TRBJ2-5 | TRBV28 | CASSTISGRAWGTQYF | TGTGCCAGCAGTACAATTAGCGGGAGGGCCTGGGGGACCCAGTACTTC
TRBD1 | - | TRBJ1-2 | TRBV11-1 | CASSQWGTGGLLNYGYTF | TGTGCCAGCAGCCAATGGGGGACAGGGGGGCTACTTAACTATGGCTACACCTTC
- | - | TRBJ2-3 | TRBV5-1 | CASSPSSRRTDTQYF | TGCGCCAGCAGCCCCTCCTCCCGTCGGACAGATACGCAGTATTTT
- | - | TRBJ2-7 | TRBV7-8 | CASSLGSGIGYEQYF | TGTGCCAGCAGCTTGGGTAGTGGGATAGGGTACGAGCAGTACTTC
TRBD2 | - | TRBJ2-5 | TRBV7-8 | CASSLRASGETQYF | TGTGCCAGCAGCTTAAGAGCTAGCGGCGAGACCCAGTACTTC
TRBD1 | few | TRBJ1-5 | TRBV29-1 | CSAKDRGNQPQHF | TGCAGCGCAAAGGACAGGGGGAATCAGCCCCAGCATTTT
TRBD1 | - | TRBJ1-2 | TRBV6-1 | CASSLDRGQGVGYTF | TGTGCCAGCAGTTTAGACAGGGGGCAAGGAGTTGGCTACACCTTC
- | - | TRBJ1-1 | TRBV5-5 | CASSLAPGEKGTEAFF | TGTGCCAGCAGCTTGGCCCCGGGGGAGAAGGGCACTGAAGCTTTCTTT